This TCR beta chain was recovered during a study of early stage breast cancer tumors. Study context: Of around 15 invasive breast tumors, more than nine were hormone receptor-positive, HER2-negative. Eight or nine ER+/PR+/HER2- tumors were invasive ductal; a few were invasive lobular. Around 9.8-fold was the mean read coverage per sample. Study results and caveats: Compared with adjacent normal breast, tumors showed approximately 2.5-fold denser, more clonal T cells.

Here immunoSEQ multiplex PCR was the method, and the copy in TCRdb shows in-frame clones only, minus some. The sample consists of tens of thousands of clones, about three quarters of them appearing once. Trimming removed 0 bases from V and 7 bases from J; junction bases left unmatched: 6. In germline, CDR1 is SGHRS, CDR2 YFSETQ. The length of the CDR3 is 14 residues. Details on this clone: What it recognizes is unknown.

Sequenced sample: blood. The chain uses TRBV5-1 and TRBJ2-7; TRBD1 agrees at 8 bases. The origin of this receptor is a person aged 35 to 50 with breast cancer. The CDR3 loop is CASSLVGQAGEQYF. In DNA, the CDR3 is TGCGCCAGCAGCTTGGTGGGACAGGCAGGGGAGCAGTACTTC.